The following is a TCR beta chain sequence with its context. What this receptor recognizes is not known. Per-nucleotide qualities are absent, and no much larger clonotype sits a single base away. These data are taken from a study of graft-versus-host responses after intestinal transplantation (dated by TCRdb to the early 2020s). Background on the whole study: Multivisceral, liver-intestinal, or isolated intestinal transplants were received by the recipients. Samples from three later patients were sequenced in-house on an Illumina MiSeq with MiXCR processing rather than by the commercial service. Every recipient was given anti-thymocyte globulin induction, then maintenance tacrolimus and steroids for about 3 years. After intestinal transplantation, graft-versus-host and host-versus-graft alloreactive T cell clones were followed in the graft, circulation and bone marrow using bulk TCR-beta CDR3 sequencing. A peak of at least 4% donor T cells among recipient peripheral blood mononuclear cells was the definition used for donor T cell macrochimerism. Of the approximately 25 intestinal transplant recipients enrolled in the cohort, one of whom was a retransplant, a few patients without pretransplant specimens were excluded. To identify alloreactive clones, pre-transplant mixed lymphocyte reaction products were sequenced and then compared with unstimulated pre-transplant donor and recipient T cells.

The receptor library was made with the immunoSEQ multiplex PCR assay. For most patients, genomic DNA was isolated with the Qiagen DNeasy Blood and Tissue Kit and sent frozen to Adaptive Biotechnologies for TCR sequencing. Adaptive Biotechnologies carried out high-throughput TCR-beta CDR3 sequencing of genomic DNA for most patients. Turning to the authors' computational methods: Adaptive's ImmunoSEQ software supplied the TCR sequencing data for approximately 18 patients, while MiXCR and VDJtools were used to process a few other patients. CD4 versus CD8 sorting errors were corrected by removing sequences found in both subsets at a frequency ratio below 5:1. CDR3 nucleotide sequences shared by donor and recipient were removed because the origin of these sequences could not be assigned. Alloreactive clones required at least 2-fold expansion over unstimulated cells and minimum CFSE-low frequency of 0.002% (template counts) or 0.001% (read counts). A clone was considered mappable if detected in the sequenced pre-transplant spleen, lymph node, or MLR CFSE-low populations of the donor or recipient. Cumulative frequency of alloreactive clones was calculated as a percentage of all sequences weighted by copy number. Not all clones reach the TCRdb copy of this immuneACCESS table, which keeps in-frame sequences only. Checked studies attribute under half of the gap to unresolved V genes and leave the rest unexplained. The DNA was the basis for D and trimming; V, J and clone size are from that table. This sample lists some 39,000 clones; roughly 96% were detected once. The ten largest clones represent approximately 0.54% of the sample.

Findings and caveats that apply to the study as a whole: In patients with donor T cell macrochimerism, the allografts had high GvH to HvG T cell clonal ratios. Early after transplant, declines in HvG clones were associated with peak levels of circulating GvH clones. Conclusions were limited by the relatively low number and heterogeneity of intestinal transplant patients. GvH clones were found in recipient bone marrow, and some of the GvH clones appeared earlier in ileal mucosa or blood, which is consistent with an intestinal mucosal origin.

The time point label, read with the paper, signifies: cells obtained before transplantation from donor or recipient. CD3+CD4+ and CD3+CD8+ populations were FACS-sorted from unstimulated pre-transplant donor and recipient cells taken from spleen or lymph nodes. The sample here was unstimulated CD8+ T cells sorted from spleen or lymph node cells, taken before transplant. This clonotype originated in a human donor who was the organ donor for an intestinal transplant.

For the CDR3, the sequence is CASSPARQGYEQYF. The DNA reads as follows: TGCGCCAGCAGCCCGGCGCGACAGGGATACGAGCAGTACTTC. Rearrangement joined TRBV4-3 to TRBJ2-7, with 7 bases matching TRBD1. CDR3 length: 14 amino acids, cysteine to phenylalanine. Just the 42-base CDR3 DNA is kept, in frame starting at base 1. The germline V gene supplies CDR1 LGHNA and CDR2 YSLEER. V is pruned by 4 bases and J by 4 bases, leaving 7 bases of the junction without a gene match.